These T cell receptor beta chains were read from a single sample in a study of blood T cells in healthy people across ages. TCRdb reprocessed the 5' RACE reads via MiXCR and lists one record per CDR3 protein. The repertoire holds 1.5 million to 2 million distinct CDR3 sequences, with approximately 32% as singletons. The sample was blood. The receptors shown here come from a woman in her twenties or thirties in good health. CDR3s include the opening cysteine and the closing phenylalanine or tryptophan. Each record gives: J gene, V gene, CDR3 protein.

j_gene: TRBJ2-5; v_gene: TRBV29-1; CDR3aa: CSTGLAGPETQYF
j_gene: TRBJ1-2; v_gene: TRBV7-6; CDR3aa: CASSLAGQGRDYGYTF
j_gene: TRBJ1-1; v_gene: TRBV7-9; CDR3aa: CASSFWQGVMNTEAFF
j_gene: TRBJ2-3; v_gene: TRBV27; CDR3aa: CASSSPFGERGTTDTQYF
j_gene: TRBJ2-3; v_gene: TRBV7-2; CDR3aa: CASSFGTSGSRDTQYF
j_gene: TRBJ2-3; v_gene: TRBV10-3; CDR3aa: CAISGGGHRSTDTQYF
j_gene: TRBJ1-4; v_gene: TRBV20-1; CDR3aa: CSAERGVMFF
j_gene: TRBJ2-3; v_gene: TRBV9; CDR3aa: CASSVEAFTDTQYF
j_gene: TRBJ1-5; v_gene: TRBV20-1; CDR3aa: CSASWDRKALNQPQHF
j_gene: TRBJ2-2; v_gene: TRBV12-3/TRBV12-4; CDR3aa: CASRVAGSTGELFF
j_gene: TRBJ1-1; v_gene: TRBV7-9; CDR3aa: CASSPGQGGQNTEAFF
j_gene: TRBJ2-5; v_gene: TRBV4-1; CDR3aa: CASSQTGVRETQYF
j_gene: TRBJ1-1; v_gene: TRBV20-1; CDR3aa: CSARSPEGDNTEAFF
j_gene: TRBJ1-2; v_gene: TRBV30; CDR3aa: CAWRRSKGYTF
j_gene: TRBJ1-6; v_gene: TRBV4-1; CDR3aa: CASSQVTGDGLSPLHF
j_gene: TRBJ2-3; v_gene: TRBV20-1; CDR3aa: CSARRASDTQYF
j_gene: TRBJ1-5; v_gene: TRBV6-5; CDR3aa: CASSFSGTMGAQPQHF
j_gene: TRBJ2-7; v_gene: TRBV11-2; CDR3aa: CASSLEGRGRYEQYF
j_gene: TRBJ2-7; v_gene: TRBV6-6; CDR3aa: CASRAQGYEQYF
j_gene: .; v_gene: TRBV27; CDR3aa: CASSEDSGPVYEQYF
j_gene: TRBJ2-7; v_gene: TRBV27; CDR3aa: CASRDYSYEQYF
j_gene: TRBJ1-2; v_gene: TRBV29-1; CDR3aa: CSDRAGDYGYTF